Listed here are 11 T cell receptor beta chains from one sample, sequenced in a study of T cell repertoires in cytomegalovirus infection (dated by TCRdb to the late 2010s). The antigens of these receptors remain unknown. The treatment or condition label, as the study defines it: in vitro stimulation with specific CMV peptide epitopes to enrich CMV-specific T cells. Sequencing instrument: Illumina HiSeq 1500. TCRdb handled the public reads itself, with Q25 trimming in fastp and clone calling in MiXCR, and kept productive beta chains. Every CDR3 protein is listed once, alongside the most common genes and DNA of its rows. The sample table contains approximately 730,000 distinct CDR3 sequences; only one count was recorded for just under 30% of them. The ten top clones hold under 15% of the sample. The sample in question was cultured CD8+ T cells from PBMCs, obtained from culture after CMV antigen stimulation. The receptor set was obtained from a human donor in good health (CMV status not recorded). Some clones in this sample may be carry-over from other donors' samples.

This clonotype has ten or more counts. The CDR3 here is CATLGVSNTGELFF. The DNA for the CDR3 is TGTGCCACTCTGGGAGTTTCGAACACCGGGGAGCTGTTTTTT. This chain uses TRBV7-2 with TRBJ2-2; TRBD2 is a possible D gene (5 bases). V was clipped by 10 bases and J by 0 bases, with 12 bases between them. Looked up from germline, CDR1 is SGHTA and CDR2 is FQGNSA. The CDR3 runs 14 residues.

This clonotype was seen repeatedly, ten times or more. This rearrangement joins TRBV27 to TRBJ1-1; possibly TRBD1 for D (6 bases). This CDR3 region has 14 residues. Germline V CDR1 and CDR2: MNHEY, SMNVEV (reference sequence). V dropped 6 bases and J dropped 5 bases, with 16 bases sitting between them. CDR3 amino acids: CASSLGGSGTEAFF. The CDR3 nucleotides are TGTGCCAGCAGCTTAGGGGGGTCGGGGACTGAAGCTTTCTTT.

V and J are TRBV12-3 or TRBV12-4 and TRBJ1-2; no firm D call. CDR3 length: 13 amino acids. Trimming took 3 bases from V and 8 from J, leaving 13 bases between them. For the CDR3, the DNA is TGTGCCAGCAGTTTTAATGGGTTGGAGGGCTACACCTTC. Its protein product is CASSFNGLEGYTF.

This rearrangement joins TRBV7-2 to TRBJ2-1; a weak D match, TRBD2 (7 bases). Germline CDR1 is SGHTA and CDR2 is FQGNSA. The CDR3 is 15 amino acids. Trimming removed 1 base at V and 9 bases at J, with 16 bases between. CDR3 sequence (DNA): TGTGCCAGCAGCTTAGGGGGGGGGGCCAACCGTGAGCAGTTCTTC. Amino acid sequence: CASSLGGGANREQFF.

The chain employs TRBV2 and TRBJ1-5; tentatively, D is TRBD1 (5 bases). The CDR3 consists of 16 residues. Trimming removed 5 bases at V and 3 bases at J, with 17 bases between. Germline assignment: CDR1 SNHLY and CDR2 FYNNEI. The CDR3 protein is CASSPRTRDLNQPQHF. The DNA of the CDR3 is TGTGCCAGCAGTCCCCGGACCAGGGACCTCAATCAGCCCCAGCATTTT. The full variable domain, in which reference TRBV2 and TRBJ1-5 provide the parts outside the CDR3, is EPEVTQTPSHQVTQMGQEVILRCVPISNHLYFYWYRQILGQKVEFLVSFYNNEISEKSEIFDDQFSVERPDGSNFTLKIRSTKLEDSAMYFCASSPRTRDLNQPQHFGDGTRLSIL.

This clonotype came up a few times. The chain recombines TRBV12-3 or TRBV12-4 with TRBJ1-4, with TRBD1 identical over 7 bases. This CDR3 has 17 amino acids. Trimming cost V 4 bases and J 14 bases; bases outside gene matches: 22. The CDR3 region has the DNA TGTGCCAGCAGTTCAGTAATGCCCGGGACAGTCGTCGTGGGCCTGTTTTTT. This encodes CASSSVMPGTVVVGLFF.

This clonotype was seen only a few times. The rearrangement uses TRBV6-1 and TRBJ2-5; no clear D gene. CDR3 length: 15 amino acids. V dropped 6 bases and J dropped 1 base, with 15 bases sitting between them. Germline V CDR1 and CDR2: MNHNS, SASEGT. The CDR3 nucleotides are TGTGCCAGCAGCTTGCTTGGGGTAATCCAAGAGACCCAGTACTTC. Amino acid sequence: CASSLLGVIQETQYF.

This clonotype appeared a few times. This chain joins TRBV5-6 and TRBJ2-1; D remains ambiguous. Germline V lookup: CDR1 SGHDT, CDR2 YYEEEE. V was pared by 4 bases and J by 10 bases, with 9 bases between. CDR3 length: 11 amino acids. CDR3: CASSVMGEQFF. In nucleotides, the CDR3 is TGTGCCAGCAGCGTGATGGGGGAGCAGTTCTTC.

The chain joins TRBV12-3 or TRBV12-4 to TRBJ1-2; 9 bases align to TRBD1. The CDR3 consists of 14 residues. With 7 bases clipped from V and 6 bases from J, the junction kept 9 bases outside the gene matches. The CDR3: CASTTGQGNNGYTF. The DNA of the CDR3 is TGTGCCAGCACCACGGGACAGGGAAATAATGGCTACACCTTC.

This clonotype has only a few counts. The chain links TRBV15 to TRBJ1-5; a weak D match, TRBD1 (6 bases). Germline loops: CDR1 LNHNV, CDR2 YYDKDF (reference sequence). V was trimmed by 1 base and J by 5 bases, leaving 9 bases between them. This CDR3 region has 14 residues. The CDR3 region is CATSRGRGDQPQHF. The CDR3 coding sequence is TGTGCCACCAGCAGAGGCAGGGGAGATCAGCCCCAGCATTTT.

This clonotype was observed a few times. This chain connects TRBV2 to TRBJ2-1; a possible D gene is TRBD2 (6 bases). Germline V CDR1 and CDR2: SNHLY, FYNNEI. The V end was cut by 10 bases, the J end by 8 bases, with 24 bases between. CDR3 length equals 15 residues. For the CDR3, the DNA is TGTGCCACCCTACCGGGACTTAGGCCCTTAGATGAGCAGTTCTTC. Amino acids: CATLPGLRPLDEQFF.